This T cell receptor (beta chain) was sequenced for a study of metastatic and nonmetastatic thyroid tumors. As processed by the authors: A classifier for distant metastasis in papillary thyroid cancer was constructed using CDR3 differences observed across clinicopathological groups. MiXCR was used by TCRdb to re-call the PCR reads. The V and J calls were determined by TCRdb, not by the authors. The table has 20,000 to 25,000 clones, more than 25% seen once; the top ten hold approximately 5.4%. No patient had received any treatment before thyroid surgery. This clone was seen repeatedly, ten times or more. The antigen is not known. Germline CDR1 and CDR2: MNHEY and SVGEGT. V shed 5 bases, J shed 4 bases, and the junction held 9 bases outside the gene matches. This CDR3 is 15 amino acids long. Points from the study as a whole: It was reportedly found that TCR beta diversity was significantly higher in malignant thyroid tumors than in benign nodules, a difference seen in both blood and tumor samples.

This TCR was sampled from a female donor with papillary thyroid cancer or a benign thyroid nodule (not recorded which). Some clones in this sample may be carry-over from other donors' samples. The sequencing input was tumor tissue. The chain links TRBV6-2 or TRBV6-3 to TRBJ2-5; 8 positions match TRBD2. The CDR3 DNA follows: TGTGCCAGCAGTACCGACGGGGGGGATCGAGAGACCCAGTACTTC. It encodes CASSTDGGDRETQYF.